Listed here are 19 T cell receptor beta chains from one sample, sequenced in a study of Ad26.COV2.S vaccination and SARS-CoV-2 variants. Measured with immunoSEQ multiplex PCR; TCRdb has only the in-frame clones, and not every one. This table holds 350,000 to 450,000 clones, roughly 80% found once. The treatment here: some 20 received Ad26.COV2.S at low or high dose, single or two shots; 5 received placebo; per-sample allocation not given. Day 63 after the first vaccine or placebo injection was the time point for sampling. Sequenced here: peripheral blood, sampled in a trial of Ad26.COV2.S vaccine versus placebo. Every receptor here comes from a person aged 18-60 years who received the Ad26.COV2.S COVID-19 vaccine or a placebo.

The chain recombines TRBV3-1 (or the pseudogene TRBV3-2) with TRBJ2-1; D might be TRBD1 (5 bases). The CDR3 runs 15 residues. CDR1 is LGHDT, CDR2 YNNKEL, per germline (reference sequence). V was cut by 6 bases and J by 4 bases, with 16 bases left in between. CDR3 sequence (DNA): TGTGCCAGCAGAGAGAGGCAGGGTGATTACAATGAGCAGTTCTTC. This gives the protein CASRERQGDYNEQFF.

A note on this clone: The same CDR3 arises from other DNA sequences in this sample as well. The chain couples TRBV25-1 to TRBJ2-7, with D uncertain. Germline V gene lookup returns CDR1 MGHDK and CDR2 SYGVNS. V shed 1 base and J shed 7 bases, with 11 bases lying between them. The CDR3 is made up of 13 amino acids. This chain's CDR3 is CASSESPRAEQYF. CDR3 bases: TGTGCCAGCAGTGAATCCCCCCGGGCAGAGCAGTACTTC.

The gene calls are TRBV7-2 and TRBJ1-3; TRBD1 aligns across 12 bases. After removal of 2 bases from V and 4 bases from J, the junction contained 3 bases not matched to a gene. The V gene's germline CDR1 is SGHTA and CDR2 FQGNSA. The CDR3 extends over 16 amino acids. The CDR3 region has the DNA TGTGCCAGCAGCTTACGGGGACAGGGGGCAGGAAACACCATATATTTT. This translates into CASSLRGQGAGNTIYF.

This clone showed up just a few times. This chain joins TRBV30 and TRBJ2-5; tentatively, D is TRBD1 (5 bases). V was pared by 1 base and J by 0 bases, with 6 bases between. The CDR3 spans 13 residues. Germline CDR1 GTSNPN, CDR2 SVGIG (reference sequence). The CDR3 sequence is CAWSGQYQETQYF. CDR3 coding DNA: TGTGCCTGGAGTGGACAGTACCAAGAGACCCAGTACTTC.

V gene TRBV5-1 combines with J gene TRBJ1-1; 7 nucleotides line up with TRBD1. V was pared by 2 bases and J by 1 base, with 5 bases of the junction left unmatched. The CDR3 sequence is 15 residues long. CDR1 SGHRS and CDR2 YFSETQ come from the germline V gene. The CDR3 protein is CASSFYRDRNTEAFF. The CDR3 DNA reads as TGCGCCAGCAGCTTTTATCGGGACAGGAACACTGAAGCTTTCTTT. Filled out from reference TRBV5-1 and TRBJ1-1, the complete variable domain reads KAGVTQTPRYLIKTRGQQVTLSCSPISGHRSVSWYQQTPGQGLQFLFEYFSETQRNKGNFPGRFSGRQFSNSRSEMNVSTLELGDSALYLCASSFYRDRNTEAFFGQGTRLTVV.

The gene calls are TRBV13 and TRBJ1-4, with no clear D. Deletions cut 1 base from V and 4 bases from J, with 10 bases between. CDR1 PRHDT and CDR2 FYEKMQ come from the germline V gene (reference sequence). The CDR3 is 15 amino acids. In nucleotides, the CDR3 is TGTGCCAGCAGCTTAGACCCCGGGGTTAATGAAAAACTGTTTTTT. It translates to CASSLDPGVNEKLFF.

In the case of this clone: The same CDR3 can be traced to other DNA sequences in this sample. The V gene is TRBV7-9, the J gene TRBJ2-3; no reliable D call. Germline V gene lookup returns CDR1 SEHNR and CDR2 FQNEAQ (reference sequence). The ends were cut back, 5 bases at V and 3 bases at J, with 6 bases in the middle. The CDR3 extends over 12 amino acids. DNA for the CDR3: TGTGCCAGCAGCCCCCCTACAGATACGCAGTATTTT. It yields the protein CASSPPTDTQYF.

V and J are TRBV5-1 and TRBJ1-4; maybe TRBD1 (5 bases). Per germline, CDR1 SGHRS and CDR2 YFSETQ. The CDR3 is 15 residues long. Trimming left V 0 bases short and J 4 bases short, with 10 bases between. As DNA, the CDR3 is TGCGCCAGCAGCTTGGGAGGGGCGGATAATGAAAAACTGTTTTTT. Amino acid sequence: CASSLGGADNEKLFF.

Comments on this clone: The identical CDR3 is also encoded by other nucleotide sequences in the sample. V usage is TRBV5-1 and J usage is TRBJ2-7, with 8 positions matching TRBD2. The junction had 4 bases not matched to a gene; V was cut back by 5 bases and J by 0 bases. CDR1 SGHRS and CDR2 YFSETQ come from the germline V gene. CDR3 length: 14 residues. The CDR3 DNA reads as TGCGCCAGCAGTTCAAGCGGGAGCTCCTACGAGCAGTACTTC. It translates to CASSSSGSSYEQYF.

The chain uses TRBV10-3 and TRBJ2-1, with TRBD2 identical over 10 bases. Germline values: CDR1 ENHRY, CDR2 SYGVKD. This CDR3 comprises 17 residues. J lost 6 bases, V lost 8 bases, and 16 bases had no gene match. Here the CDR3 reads CAIRSGRAPSGRNEQFF. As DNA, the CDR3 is TGTGCCATCCGGAGCGGGAGGGCCCCCAGCGGTCGCAATGAGCAGTTCTTC.

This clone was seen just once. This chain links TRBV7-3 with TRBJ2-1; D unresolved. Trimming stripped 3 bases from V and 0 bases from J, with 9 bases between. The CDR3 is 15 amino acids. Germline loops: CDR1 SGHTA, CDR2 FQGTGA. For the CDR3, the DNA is TGTGCCAGCAGCTTGGCTGCCATCTCCTACAATGAGCAGTTCTTC. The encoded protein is CASSLAAISYNEQFF.

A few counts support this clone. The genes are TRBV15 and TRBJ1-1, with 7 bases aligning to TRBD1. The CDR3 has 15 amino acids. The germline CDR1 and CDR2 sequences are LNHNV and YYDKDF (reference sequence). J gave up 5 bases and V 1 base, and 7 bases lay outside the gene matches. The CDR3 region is CATSRGGVQGTEAFF. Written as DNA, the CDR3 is TGTGCCACCAGCAGAGGGGGTGTACAGGGGACTGAAGCTTTCTTT.

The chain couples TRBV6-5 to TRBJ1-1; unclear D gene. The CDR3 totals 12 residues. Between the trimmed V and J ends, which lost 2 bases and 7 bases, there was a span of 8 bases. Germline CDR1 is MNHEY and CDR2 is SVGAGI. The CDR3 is CASSYPLGEAFF. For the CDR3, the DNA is TGTGCCAGCAGTTACCCCCTGGGTGAAGCTTTCTTT.

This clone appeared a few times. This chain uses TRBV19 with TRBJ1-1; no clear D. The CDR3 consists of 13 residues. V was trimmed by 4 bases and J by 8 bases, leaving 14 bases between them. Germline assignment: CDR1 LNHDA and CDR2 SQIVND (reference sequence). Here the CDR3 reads CASSKISRSEAFF. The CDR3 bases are TGTGCCAGTAGTAAGATTTCGAGATCAGAAGCTTTCTTT. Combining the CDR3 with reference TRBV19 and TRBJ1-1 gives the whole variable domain DGGITQSPKYLFRKEGQNVTLSCEQNLNHDAMYWYRQDPGQGLRLIYYSQIVNDFQKGDIAEGYSVSREKKESFPLTVTSAQKNPTAFYLCASSKISRSEAFFGQGTRLTVV.

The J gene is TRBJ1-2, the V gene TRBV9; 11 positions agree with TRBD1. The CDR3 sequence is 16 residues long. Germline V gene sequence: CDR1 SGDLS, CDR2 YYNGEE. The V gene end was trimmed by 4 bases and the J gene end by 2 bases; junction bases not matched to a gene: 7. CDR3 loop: CASSPRGDRGNYGYTF. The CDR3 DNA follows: TGTGCCAGCAGCCCCCGAGGGGACAGGGGGAACTATGGCTACACCTTC.

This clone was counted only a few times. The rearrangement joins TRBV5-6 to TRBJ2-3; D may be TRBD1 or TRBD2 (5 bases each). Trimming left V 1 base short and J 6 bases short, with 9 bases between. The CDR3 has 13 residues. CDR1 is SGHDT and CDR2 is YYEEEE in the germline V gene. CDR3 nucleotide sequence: TGTGCCAGCAGCTTGATGGGGACGGATACGCAGTATTTT. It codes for CASSLMGTDTQYF.

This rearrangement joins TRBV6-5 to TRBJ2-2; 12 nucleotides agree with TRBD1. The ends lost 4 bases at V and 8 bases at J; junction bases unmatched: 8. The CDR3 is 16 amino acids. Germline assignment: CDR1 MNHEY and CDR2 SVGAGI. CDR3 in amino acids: CASSSVPGQGAGELFF. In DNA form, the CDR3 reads TGTGCCAGCAGTTCTGTTCCGGGACAGGGGGCAGGGGAGCTGTTTTTT.

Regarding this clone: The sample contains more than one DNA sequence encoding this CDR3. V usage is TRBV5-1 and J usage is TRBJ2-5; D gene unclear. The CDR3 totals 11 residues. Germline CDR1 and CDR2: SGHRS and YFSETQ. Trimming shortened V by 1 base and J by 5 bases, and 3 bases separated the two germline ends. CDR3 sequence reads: CASSLSETQYF. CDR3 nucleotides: TGCGCCAGCAGCTTGTCTGAGACCCAGTACTTC. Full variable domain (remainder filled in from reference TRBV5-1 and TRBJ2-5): KAGVTQTPRYLIKTRGQQVTLSCSPISGHRSVSWYQQTPGQGLQFLFEYFSETQRNKGNFPGRFSGRQFSNSRSEMNVSTLELGDSALYLCASSLSETQYFGPGTRLLVL.

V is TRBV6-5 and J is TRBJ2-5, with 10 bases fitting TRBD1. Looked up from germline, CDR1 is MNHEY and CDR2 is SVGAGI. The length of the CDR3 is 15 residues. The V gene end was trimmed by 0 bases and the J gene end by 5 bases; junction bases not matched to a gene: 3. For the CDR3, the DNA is TGTGCCAGCAGTTACTCGTGGACAGGGGGGGAGACCCAGTACTTC. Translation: CASSYSWTGGETQYF.